The rows below give T cell receptor beta chains drawn from one sample of a study of identical twins. TCRdb used MiXCR to reprocess the 5' RACE reads, holding one entry per CDR3 protein. The sample has 750,000 to 950,000 distinct CDR3 sequences, around 12% seen once; the top ten hold 1.5% to 2%. These same records also appear under a second study, on yellow fever vaccine responses in identical twins.

Sequencing was done on a sample of PBMCs. These receptors were obtained from a woman between 18 and 30 years old in good health. The CDR3 runs from the conserved cysteine through the conserved F or W. The order of the fields is V gene, J gene, CDR3 protein.

V gene: TRBV10-3
J gene: TRBJ2-5
CDR3 protein: CAISEEAETQYF

V gene: TRBV5-5
J gene: TRBJ2-1
CDR3 protein: CASRHKPGQGHNEQFF

V gene: TRBV20-1
J gene: TRBJ2-1
CDR3 protein: CSARGFRDNEQFF

V gene: TRBV10-3
J gene: TRBJ1-4
CDR3 protein: CATRDRVEKLFF

V gene: TRBV3-1
J gene: TRBJ1-4
CDR3 protein: CASSQVTVGEKLFF

V gene: TRBV27
J gene: TRBJ1-4
CDR3 protein: CASRGPLEKLFF

V gene: TRBV6-2/TRBV6-3
J gene: TRBJ2-7
CDR3 protein: CASSYLRRGHPLYYYYEQYF

V gene: TRBV12-3/TRBV12-4
J gene: TRBJ2-7
CDR3 protein: CASSLYGGGFEQYF

V gene: TRBV29-1
J gene: TRBJ2-5
CDR3 protein: CSVTGTSTETQYF

V gene: TRBV5-1
J gene: TRBJ2-2
CDR3 protein: CASSGRQGSFNTGELFF

V gene: TRBV20-1
J gene: TRBJ2-5
CDR3 protein: CSASGAGSQETQYF

V gene: TRBV12-3/TRBV12-4
J gene: TRBJ2-1
CDR3 protein: CASSLAGGLVEQFF

V gene: TRBV29-1
J gene: TRBJ2-4
CDR3 protein: CSVAQNPKNIQYF

V gene: TRBV3-1
J gene: TRBJ2-7
CDR3 protein: CASSQVAVPISIYEQYF

V gene: TRBV10-3
J gene: TRBJ2-1
CDR3 protein: CAISGQGVYNEQFF

V gene: TRBV10-2
J gene: TRBJ2-3
CDR3 protein: CASRTGQASTDTQYF

V gene: TRBV15
J gene: TRBJ2-2
CDR3 protein: CATSRVMASGNTGELFF

V gene: TRBV20-1
J gene: TRBJ1-1
CDR3 protein: CSAPAQGGTEAFF

V gene: TRBV6-1
J gene: TRBJ2-4
CDR3 protein: CASTPSAGAGNIQYF

V gene: TRBV11-3
J gene: TRBJ1-1
CDR3 protein: CASSLTGTAEAFF

V gene: TRBV5-1
J gene: TRBJ2-1
CDR3 protein: CASSYGQGYNEQFF

V gene: TRBV28
J gene: TRBJ2-7
CDR3 protein: CASTKGQAYEQYF

V gene: TRBV6-2/TRBV6-3
J gene: TRBJ1-5
CDR3 protein: CASSYPRQGGNQPQHF

V gene: TRBV6-2/TRBV6-3
J gene: TRBJ2-3
CDR3 protein: CASTLRLEADTQYF

V gene: TRBV5-1
J gene: TRBJ2-7
CDR3 protein: CASSSTSGRANEQYF

V gene: TRBV4-1
J gene: TRBJ1-1
CDR3 protein: CASSQEGAGTEAFF

V gene: TRBV2
J gene: TRBJ2-5
CDR3 protein: CASRGTMGETQYF

V gene: TRBV2
J gene: TRBJ2-3
CDR3 protein: CASSPGPGSDTQYF

V gene: TRBV2
J gene: TRBJ2-7
CDR3 protein: CANARRAMDRASYEQYF

V gene: TRBV6-1
J gene: TRBJ2-1
CDR3 protein: CASRNTGDRYNEQFF

V gene: TRBV10-3
J gene: TRBJ2-5
CDR3 protein: CATRFQSRETQYF

V gene: TRBV5-1
J gene: TRBJ1-1
CDR3 protein: CASSPGAGMNTEAFF

V gene: TRBV5-1
J gene: TRBJ2-1
CDR3 protein: CASSRTSGVTNEQFF

V gene: TRBV14
J gene: TRBJ2-3
CDR3 protein: CASSQDVADTQYF

V gene: TRBV10-3
J gene: TRBJ1-3
CDR3 protein: CAISDKEVSGNTIYF

V gene: TRBV4-1
J gene: TRBJ2-1
CDR3 protein: CASSHRAANSYNEQFF

V gene: TRBV7-9
J gene: TRBJ2-2
CDR3 protein: CASSFGDPGELFF

V gene: TRBV20-1
J gene: TRBJ2-1
CDR3 protein: CSTSGTGSYNEQFF

V gene: TRBV10-3
J gene: TRBJ1-6
CDR3 protein: CAISGPGQGNSPLHF

V gene: TRBV12-3/TRBV12-4
J gene: TRBJ1-6
CDR3 protein: CASSGQGTIYNSPLHF

V gene: TRBV20-1
J gene: TRBJ1-2
CDR3 protein: CRTGQDYYGYTF

V gene: TRBV5-1
J gene: TRBJ2-1
CDR3 protein: CASSTGFVGEDEQFF

V gene: TRBV4-1
J gene: TRBJ1-1
CDR3 protein: CASSQDLGSDHGEAFF